This T cell receptor beta chain was sequenced for a study of blood T cell repertoires in COVID-19 (dated by TCRdb to 2020 to 2022). Background for the entire study: The collaborator samples originated in the United States, Italy and Spain and spanned the acute and convalescent phases of COVID-19. The material from the prospective study consisted of cDNA or gDNA derived from T cells, B-cell-depleted T cells, or PBMCs. Deeply sampled blood TCRbeta repertoires from subjects exposed to, actively infected with, or recovered from COVID-19 were included in the dataset. The repertoires were released in a freely available public database intended as a resource for research on the immune response to SARS-CoV-2. The samples were drawn from the first 160 participants of the ongoing ImmuneRACE study and from 1,200 or so subjects provided by 6 global collaborators. Sample metadata almost always included a de-identified subject ID, COVID-19 status, age in years and sex. HLA class I and class II types, where available, came from metadata supplied by the sample provider rather than from assay-based typing.

There are 15 amino acids in the CDR3, from cysteine to phenylalanine inclusive. Just CDR3 DNA is preserved here, 45 bases in frame from base 1. V is reduced by 8 bases and J by 2 bases, leaving a spacing of 16 bases between them. CDR1 and CDR2 are drawn from the germline V gene: MNHEY, SVGAGI. General conclusions and limits of the study: The quantity of clinical and demographic metadata differed by source and by participant and was supplied without curation.

Each collaborating institution followed its own protocols to collect whole blood in K2EDTA tubes. For TCRbeta analysis, collaborator samples were shipped as frozen whole blood, as isolated PBMCs, or as DNA extracted from either sample type. This clone was seen a single time. There is no known antigen for this receptor. One base away there is no much larger clone; base qualities are not given. TCRbeta CDR3 regions were amplified from genomic DNA using the immunoSEQ Assay, a bias-controlled multiplex PCR. On the study's bioinformatics: Within the assay, amplification of reference gene primers was used to estimate how many nucleated cells each sample contained. To quantify the absolute abundance of each unique TCRbeta CDR3 rearrangement, sequence reads were collapsed and filtered. Productive Simpson clonality was computed per sample as the square root of Simpson's diversity index over productive rearrangements. TCRdb holds this immuneACCESS table with in-frame rearrangements only. Some clones are missing; in checked studies, unresolved V genes explain under half, and the rest has no known cause. V and J calls and clone size are those listed in that table; D and trimming were worked out from the DNA. The sample has around 150,000 clones on record, roughly four fifths of them singletons. The ten biggest clones cover about 11% of the sample.

The receptor's source is a man between 60 and 70 years old with active or convalescent COVID-19. Sequencing was performed on peripheral blood. This chain joins TRBV6-5 to TRBJ1-5; D gene: possibly TRBD1, on 5 matching bases. The CDR3 is CASSRGENGNQPQHF. The DNA sequence is as follows: TGTGCCAGCTCCCGGGGGGAGAACGGCAATCAGCCCCAGCATTTT.